These T cell receptor beta chains were read from a single sample in a study of shared clonotypes between healthy human individuals. Method: immunoSEQ multiplex PCR; TCRdb's copy keeps in-frame clones and lacks some. The sample gives more than 150,000 clones, 65% to 80% of which show up once; roughly a tenth is in the top ten. The sequenced sample was memory CD4+ T cells sorted from blood. Receptors originate from a man aged 25-45 years in good health. The CDR3 runs from the conserved cysteine through the conserved F or W. A D gene is named only where the DNA matches it firmly. Only some rows state a clone size, as once, few, many or a class for expanded clones.

>TRBV6-1|NA|NA|TRBJ1-2
CASSFRSVYGSTF
TGTGCCAGCAGTTTTCGGTCTGTATACGGATCCACCTTC
>TRBV6-6|NA|NA|TRBJ2-5
CASSYSKGVASGTQYF
TGTGCCAGCAGTTACTCGAAGGGGGTGGCTTCAGGGACCCAGTACTTC
>TRBV6-1|NA|NA|TRBJ2-4
CASSEERKNIQYF
TGTGCCAGCAGTGAAGAGCGGAAAAACATTCAGTACTTC
>TRBV29-1|NA|TRBD2|TRBJ2-6
CSVSPSGGVPGANVLTF
TGCAGCGTCTCCCCTTCGGGGGGAGTCCCTGGGGCCAACGTCCTGACTTTC
>TRBV6-6|many|NA|TRBJ2-1
CASGTGYEQFF
TGTGCCAGCGGAACAGGCTATGAGCAGTTCTTC
>TRBV11-2|few|TRBD2|TRBJ2-7
CASSLGGAGGAYEQYF
TGTGCCAGCAGCTTAGGGGGCGCGGGAGGGGCCTACGAGCAGTACTTC
>TRBV7-2|once|TRBD2|TRBJ2-5
CASSLAAGGRQETQYF
TGTGCCAGCAGCTTAGCAGCGGGAGGGCGCCAAGAGACCCAGTACTTC
>TRBV4-2|NA|NA|TRBJ1-5
CASSLQTNQPQHF
TGTGCCAGCAGCCTCCAGACAAATCAGCCCCAGCATTTT
>TRBV7-8|NA|NA|TRBJ2-7
CASSFDYEQYF
TGTGCCAGCAGCTTTGACTACGAGCAGTACTTC
>TRBV4-3|NA|TRBD1|TRBJ1-2
CASSPHYGTVQYGYTF
TGCGCCAGCAGCCCGCACTACGGGACAGTTCAATATGGCTACACCTTC
>TRBV19|NA|TRBD1|TRBJ2-1
CASKRQGANEQFF
TGTGCCAGTAAACGGCAGGGGGCGAATGAGCAGTTCTTC
>TRBV4-1|NA|NA|TRBJ1-3
CASSQADFSGNTIYF
TGCGCCAGCAGCCAAGCTGACTTCTCTGGAAACACCATATATTTT
>TRBV5-6|NA|TRBD1|TRBJ2-1
CASSFGTDNNEQFF
TGTGCCAGCAGCTTCGGGACAGACAACAATGAGCAGTTCTTC
>TRBV9|NA|NA|TRBJ1-1
CASSFLGIQTTEAFF
TGTGCCAGCAGCTTCTTAGGGATACAGACGACTGAAGCTTTCTTT
>TRBV5-1|NA|NA|TRBJ2-5
CASSRMPRTEYQETQYF
TGCGCCAGCAGCCGGATGCCAAGGACAGAGTACCAAGAGACCCAGTACTTC
>TRBV29-1|NA|NA|TRBJ2-7
CSVEGDNYEQYF
TGCAGCGTTGAGGGGGACAACTACGAGCAGTACTTC
>TRBV2|few|TRBD1|TRBJ2-3
CASSTRDRDTDTQYF
TGTGCCAGCAGTACCCGGGACAGGGACACAGATACGCAGTATTTT
>TRBV7-8|NA|TRBD1|TRBJ2-1
CASSPPGQGRTQFF
TGTGCCAGCAGCCCCCCGGGACAGGGGAGGACGCAGTTCTTC
>TRBV6-5|NA|NA|TRBJ2-5
CASSRNQNTETQYF
TGTGCCAGCAGTCGGAACCAAAACACTGAGACCCAGTACTTC
>TRBV6-5|few|NA|TRBJ2-3
CASSYSRGSTDTQYF
TGTGCCAGCAGTTACTCTCGGGGAAGCACAGATACGCAGTATTTT
>TRBV2|few|NA|TRBJ2-5
CASSKPGLETQYF
TGTGCCAGCAGTAAACCGGGGTTAGAGACCCAGTACTTC
>TRBV13|NA|NA|TRBJ1-1
CASSLGTPGRTEAFF
TGTGCCAGCAGCTTAGGGACCCCAGGTAGGACTGAAGCTTTCTTT
>TRBV29-1|NA|TRBD1|TRBJ2-3
CSSQGGTGGLDTQYF
TGCAGCTCCCAAGGGGGGACAGGGGGGTTGGATACGCAGTATTTT
>TRBV30|once|NA|TRBJ1-1
CACTAQPEAFF
TGTGCCTGCACCGCCCAGCCTGAAGCTTTCTTT
>TRBV19|NA|NA|TRBJ2-7
CASRKDSPENF
TGTGCCAGTAGGAAGGACAGCCCGGAGAACTTC
>TRBV28|NA|NA|TRBJ2-1
CASSLLGRGAEQFF
TGTGCCAGCAGTTTATTAGGGCGAGGTGCTGAGCAGTTCTTC
>TRBV2|NA|NA|TRBJ2-7
CASSEERGYEQYF
TGTGCCAGCAGTGAGGAACGGGGATACGAGCAGTACTTC
>TRBV29-1|NA|TRBD2|TRBJ2-7
CSVEGGYEQYF
TGCAGCGTTGAGGGGGGGTACGAGCAGTACTTC